Below are 24 T cell receptor beta chains sequenced from a single sample in a study of shared T cell receptors in the human thymus. Using immunoSEQ multiplex PCR, the repertoire was profiled, and TCRdb retains in-frame clones only, with some absent. The sample includes about 730,000 clones, approximately 83% of them seen just once. These same records also appear under a second study, on human thymus T cells.

Sequenced: thymocytes. These receptors were obtained from a girl under two years old with a congenital heart defect.

V and J are TRBV25-1 and TRBJ1-1, with TRBD1 as a possible D gene (6 bases). From germline, CDR1 is MGHDK and CDR2 SYGVNS. Trimming cost V 6 bases and J 4 bases, with 24 bases left between them. The CDR3 runs 17 residues. CDR3 amino acids: CASSEGVVGAGSTEAFF. As DNA, the CDR3 is TGTGCCAGCAGCGAGGGTGTTGTGGGGGCAGGGAGCACTGAAGCTTTCTTT.

This chain connects TRBV2 to TRBJ2-5; D may be TRBD2 (7 bases). The V end lost 7 bases, the J end lost 5 bases, and 14 bases lay between the germline ends. This CDR3 is built from 13 residues. CDR1 SNHLY and CDR2 FYNNEI come from the germline V gene. The CDR3 region is CASTEGGGETQYF. CDR3 nucleotide sequence: TGTGCCAGCACAGAGGGCGGGGGCGAGACCCAGTACTTC.

The gene calls are TRBV7-2 and TRBJ1-2; D is uncertain. CDR1 is SGHTA and CDR2 is FQGNSA in the germline V gene. Trimming took off 5 bases at V and 6 bases at J, with 25 bases between the two ends. The CDR3 totals 17 residues. Here the CDR3 DNA reads TGTGCCAGCAGCCCGCCGGATTGGCGGGGAAGGTTTGATGGCTACACCTTC. This translates into CASSPPDWRGRFDGYTF.

This clone was seen only a few times. CDR3 in amino acids: CSVLRLVSYNEQFF. CDR3 nucleotide sequence: TGCAGCGTTCTACGGCTAGTGTCCTACAATGAGCAGTTCTTC. The chain recombines TRBV29-1 with TRBJ2-1; D is unresolved. The CDR3 contains 14 residues. The germline V gene encodes CDR1 SQVTM and CDR2 ANQGSEA. V gave up 5 bases and J gave up 1 base, with 12 bases separating them.

The J gene is TRBJ2-3, the V gene TRBV30, with 7 bases that match TRBD1. The V segment lost 5 bases and the J segment 2 bases; nucleotides outside the gene matches: 4. The CDR3 sequence is 13 residues long. Germline V gene sequence: CDR1 GTSNPN, CDR2 SVGIG (reference sequence). The CDR3 region is CAWRDSLTDTQYF. CDR3 bases: TGTGCCTGGCGGGACAGCCTCACAGATACGCAGTATTTT.

The chain uses TRBV27 and TRBJ1-1, with D possibly being TRBD1 (5 bases). CDR1 MNHEY and CDR2 SMNVEV come from the germline V gene (reference sequence). This CDR3 is 13 amino acids long. V was pared by 6 bases and J by 2 bases, with 10 bases between. The CDR3 protein is CASRTTENTEAFF. Here the CDR3 DNA reads TGTGCCAGCAGAACGACAGAAAACACTGAAGCTTTCTTT.

The chain couples TRBV6-1 to TRBJ1-6; 8 nucleotides match TRBD1. J lost 10 bases, V lost 4 bases, and 9 bases had no gene match. This CDR3 is 15 amino acids long. Germline V gene sequence: CDR1 MNHNS, CDR2 SASEGT. CDR3 in DNA: TGTGCCAGCAGTGGCAAAGGACAGGGTCAATCACCCCTCCACTTT. This gives the protein CASSGKGQGQSPLHF.

V and J are TRBV4-1 and TRBJ1-1; the match to TRBD1 covers 10 bases. After removal of 1 base from V and 5 bases from J, the junction contained 25 bases not matched to a gene. The length of the CDR3 is 22 residues. Germline loops: CDR1 MGHRA, CDR2 YSYEKL. The CDR3 DNA sequence: TGCGCCAGCAGCCAAGTCCGGAAACGGGTCCTGAATCCGGGACAGGGGAAAACTGAAGCTTTCTTT. Its translation: CASSQVRKRVLNPGQGKTEAFF.

The chain joins TRBV4-1 to TRBJ2-5; D possibly corresponds to TRBD2 (7 bases). The CDR3 length is 17 residues. CDR1 is MGHRA and CDR2 is YSYEKL in the germline V gene. V was pared by 0 bases and J by 5 bases, with 19 bases between. Here the CDR3 reads CASSQDKGGPRVETQYF. CDR3 in DNA: TGCGCCAGCAGCCAAGATAAGGGGGGGCCTCGGGTGGAGACCCAGTACTTC.

V gene TRBV4-1 combines with J gene TRBJ1-2; a possible D gene is TRBD1 (6 bases). Germline V gives CDR1 MGHRA, CDR2 YSYEKL. V was shortened by 4 bases and J by 1 base, with 13 bases between the two germline ends. CDR3 length equals 15 residues. CDR3 DNA: TGCGCCAGCAGCCCAAAGCAGGGGAGTAACTATGGCTACACCTTC. This codes for CASSPKQGSNYGYTF.

This clone was recorded only once. V usage is TRBV14 and J usage is TRBJ2-5; the D gene is possibly TRBD1 (5 bases). The CDR3 runs to 15 residues. Germline V gene data show CDR1 as SGHDN and CDR2 as FVKESK. Trimming took off 2 bases at V and 1 base at J, with 11 bases between the two ends. CDR3 region: CASSQLGPPQETQYF. The CDR3 DNA is TGTGCCAGCAGCCAACTGGGGCCCCCCCAAGAGACCCAGTACTTC.

This chain connects TRBV5-1 to TRBJ2-2; D gene ambiguous. There are 12 residues in the CDR3. Trimming left V 4 bases short and J 2 bases short, with 3 bases between. Per the germline V gene, CDR1 is SGHRS and CDR2 is YFSETQ. CDR3 nucleotide sequence: TGCGCCAGCAGCGGCAACACCGGGGAGCTGTTTTTT. Its protein is CASSGNTGELFF.

The rearrangement joins TRBV11-2 to TRBJ1-5; 7 bases are shared with TRBD1. The CDR3 length is 16 residues. Trimming cost V 5 bases and J 3 bases; bases outside gene matches: 10. Germline V CDR1 and CDR2: SGHAT, FQNNGV. This CDR3 is CASSPRDSPSNQPQHF. The CDR3 coding sequence is TGTGCCAGCAGCCCGCGGGACAGCCCTTCCAATCAGCCCCAGCATTTT.

J is TRBJ1-1 and V is TRBV19; 7 nucleotides line up with TRBD1. The germline CDR1 and CDR2 sequences are LNHDA and SQIVND (reference sequence). The CDR3 has 15 amino acids. V shed 8 bases, J shed 1 base, and the junction held 10 bases outside the gene matches. The CDR3 bases are TGTGCCAGTCGTAAACCCGGGACAGCGAACACTGAAGCTTTCTTT. Residues: CASRKPGTANTEAFF.

V usage is TRBV10-3 and J usage is TRBJ1-5, with a tentative D call TRBD1 (6 bases). Germline-derived CDR1 and CDR2 are ENHRY and SYGVKD. This CDR3 has 17 residues. Trimming took off 0 bases at V and 2 bases at J, with 14 bases between the two ends. The CDR3 DNA follows: TGTGCCATCAGTGAGTCGACAACAGGGCTCGGCAATCAGCCCCAGCATTTT. Its protein is CAISESTTGLGNQPQHF.

The chain employs TRBV6-1 and TRBJ1-4; no clear D gene. This CDR3 comprises 11 residues. Germline CDR1 is MNHNS and CDR2 is SASEGT. Trimming cost V 4 bases and J 7 bases, with 4 bases left between them. In DNA, the CDR3 is TGTGCCAGCAGTGCGTGTGAAAAACTGTTTTTT. Protein product: CASSACEKLFF.

The J gene is TRBJ1-1, the V gene TRBV27; D is ambiguous. Germline V gene sequence: CDR1 MNHEY, CDR2 SMNVEV (reference sequence). The CDR3 loop spans 12 amino acids. Trimming pared 7 bases from V and 6 bases from J, leaving 12 bases between. The DNA for the CDR3 is TGTGCCAGCAAAAAGGGAGGGTCTGAAGCTTTCTTT. Protein product: CASKKGGSEAFF.

The chain combines TRBV28 with TRBJ2-2; TRBD1 might be the D (6 bases). Trimming cost V 3 bases and J 4 bases, with 12 bases left between them. Germline lookup yields CDR1 MDHEN and CDR2 SYDVKM. The CDR3 totals 15 residues. CDR3 protein: CASSLGDTFTGELFF. The DNA for the CDR3 is TGTGCCAGCAGTTTGGGGGACACCTTCACCGGGGAGCTGTTTTTT. Supplemented by reference TRBV28 and TRBJ2-2, the full variable domain reads DVKVTQSSRYLVKRTGEKVFLECVQDMDHENMFWYRQDPGLGLRLIYFSYDVKMKEKGDIPEGYSVSREKKERFSLILESASTNQTSMYLCASSLGDTFTGELFFGEGSRLTVL.

This clone has a single count. This chain joins TRBV5-1 and TRBJ2-3, with TRBD2 matching 8 bases. The V and J ends lost 4 bases and 1 base, in that order; junction bases with no gene match: 2. Germline V CDR1 and CDR2: SGHRS, YFSETQ. The CDR3 extends over 14 amino acids. CDR3 loop: CASSGSGGTDTQYF. DNA of the CDR3: TGCGCCAGCAGCGGTAGCGGGGGCACAGATACGCAGTATTTT.

V and J are TRBV5-6 and TRBJ2-5, with D possibly being TRBD1 (5 bases). Trimming removed 2 bases at V and 1 base at J, with 15 bases between. The germline V gene encodes CDR1 SGHDT and CDR2 YYEEEE. CDR3 length: 16 residues. As DNA, the CDR3 is TGTGCCAGCAGCTTTTCAGGGTACTATCCCCAAGAGACCCAGTACTTC. Residues: CASSFSGYYPQETQYF.

The rearrangement uses TRBV5-5 and TRBJ1-5; D not certain. Germline V gene sequence: CDR1 SGHKS, CDR2 YYEKEE (reference sequence). Trimming took off 3 bases at V and 6 bases at J, with 7 bases between the two ends. This CDR3 is built from 12 residues. CDR3 sequence (DNA): TGTGCCAGCAGCTCCGGAGGTCAGCCCCAGCATTTT. It yields the protein CASSSGGQPQHF.

The chain couples TRBV15 to TRBJ1-3, with D possibly matching TRBD1 (6 bases). The germline V gene has CDR1 LNHNV and CDR2 YYDKDF (reference sequence). The CDR3 loop spans 13 amino acids. Between the trimmed V and J ends, which lost 7 bases and 4 bases, there was a span of 11 bases. For the CDR3, the DNA is TGTGCCACCAACCCGACAGGAGGAAACACCATATATTTT. Protein product: CATNPTGGNTIYF.

This chain uses TRBV7-8 with TRBJ1-6, with 7 positions matching TRBD1. The germline CDR1 and CDR2 sequences are SGHVS and FQNEAQ. The CDR3 runs 14 residues. J gave up 5 bases and V 7 bases, and 5 bases lay outside the gene matches. DNA for the CDR3: TGTGCCAGCAAGCCGACAGGGAATAATTCACCCCTCCACTTT. It is translated as CASKPTGNNSPLHF.

The chain combines TRBV6-1 with TRBJ2-4; 8 bases map to TRBD1. V lost 1 base, J lost 3 bases, and 8 bases stayed unmatched. The CDR3 is made up of 17 amino acids. Germline V CDR1 and CDR2: MNHNS, SASEGT. CDR3 sequence (DNA): TGTGCCAGCAGTGAAGATATCGGACAGGGAGGCAAAAACATTCAGTACTTC. Its protein is CASSEDIGQGGKNIQYF.